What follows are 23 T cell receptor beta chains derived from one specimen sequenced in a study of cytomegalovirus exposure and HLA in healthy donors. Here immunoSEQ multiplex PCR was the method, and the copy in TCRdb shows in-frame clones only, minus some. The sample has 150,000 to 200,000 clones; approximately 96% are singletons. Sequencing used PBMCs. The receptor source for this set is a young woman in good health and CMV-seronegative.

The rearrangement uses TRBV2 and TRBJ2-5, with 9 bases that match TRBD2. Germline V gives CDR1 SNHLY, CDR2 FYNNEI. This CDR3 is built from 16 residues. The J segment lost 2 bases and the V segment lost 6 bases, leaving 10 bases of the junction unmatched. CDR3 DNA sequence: TGTGCCAGCAGCCGTATAGCGGGGGACCTACAAGAGACCCAGTACTTC. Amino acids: CASSRIAGDLQETQYF.

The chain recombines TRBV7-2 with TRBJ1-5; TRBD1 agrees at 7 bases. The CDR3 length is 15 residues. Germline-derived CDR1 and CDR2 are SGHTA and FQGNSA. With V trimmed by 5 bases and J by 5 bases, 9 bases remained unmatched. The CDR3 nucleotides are TGTGCCAGCAGCGGTCGGCGGGACAGTTATCAGCCCCAGCATTTT. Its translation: CASSGRRDSYQPQHF.

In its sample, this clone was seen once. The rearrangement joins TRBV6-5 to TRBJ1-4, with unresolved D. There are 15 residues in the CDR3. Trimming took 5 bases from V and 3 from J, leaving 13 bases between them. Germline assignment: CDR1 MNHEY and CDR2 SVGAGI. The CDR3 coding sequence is TGTGCCAGCAGTAGGCAGAGGAGAGCTAATGAAAAACTGTTTTTT. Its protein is CASSRQRRANEKLFF.

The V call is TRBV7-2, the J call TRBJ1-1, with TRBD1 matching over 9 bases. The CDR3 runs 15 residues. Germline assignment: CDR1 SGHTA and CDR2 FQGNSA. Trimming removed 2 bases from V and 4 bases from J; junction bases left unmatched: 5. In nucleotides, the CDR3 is TGTGCCAGCAGCTTAACAACAGGGGGCCTCACTGAAGCTTTCTTT. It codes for CASSLTTGGLTEAFF.

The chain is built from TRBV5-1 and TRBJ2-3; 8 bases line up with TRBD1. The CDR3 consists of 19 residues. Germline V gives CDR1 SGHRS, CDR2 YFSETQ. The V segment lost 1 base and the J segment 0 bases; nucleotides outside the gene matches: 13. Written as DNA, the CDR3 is TGCGCCAGCAGCTTGATACCCCAACGACAGGGGCCCAGCACAGATACGCAGTATTTT. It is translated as CASSLIPQRQGPSTDTQYF.

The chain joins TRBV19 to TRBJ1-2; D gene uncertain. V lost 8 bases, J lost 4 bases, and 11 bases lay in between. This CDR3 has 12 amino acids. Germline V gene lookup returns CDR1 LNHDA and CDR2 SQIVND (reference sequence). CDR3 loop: CASDTVGYGYTF. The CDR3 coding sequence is TGTGCCAGTGACACGGTCGGCTATGGCTACACCTTC.

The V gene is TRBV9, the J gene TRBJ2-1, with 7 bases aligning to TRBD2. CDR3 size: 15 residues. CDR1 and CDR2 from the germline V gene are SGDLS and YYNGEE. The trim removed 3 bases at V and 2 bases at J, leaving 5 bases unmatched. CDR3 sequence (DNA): TGTGCCAGCAGCGCAACTAGCGAGGCCTACAATGAGCAGTTCTTC. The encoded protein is CASSATSEAYNEQFF. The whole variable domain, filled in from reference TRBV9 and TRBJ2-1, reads DSGVTQTPKHLITATGQRVTLRCSPRSGDLSVYWYQQSLDQGLQFLIQYYNGEERAKGNILERFSAQQFPDLHSELNLSSLELGDSALYFCASSATSEAYNEQFFGPGTRLTVL.

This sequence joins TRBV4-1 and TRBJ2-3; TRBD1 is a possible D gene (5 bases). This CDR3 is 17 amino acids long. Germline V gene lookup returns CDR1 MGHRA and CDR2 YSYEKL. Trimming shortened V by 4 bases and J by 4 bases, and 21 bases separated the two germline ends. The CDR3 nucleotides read TGCGCCAGCAGCCTAGAAAGGGGCGCGTTTCGGGCAGATACGCAGTATTTT. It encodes CASSLERGAFRADTQYF.

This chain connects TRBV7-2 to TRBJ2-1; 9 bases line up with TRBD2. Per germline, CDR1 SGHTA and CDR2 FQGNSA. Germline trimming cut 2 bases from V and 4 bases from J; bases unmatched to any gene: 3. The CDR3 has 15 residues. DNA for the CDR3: TGTGCCAGCAGCTTACTAGCGGGGTATTACAATGAGCAGTTCTTC. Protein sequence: CASSLLAGYYNEQFF.

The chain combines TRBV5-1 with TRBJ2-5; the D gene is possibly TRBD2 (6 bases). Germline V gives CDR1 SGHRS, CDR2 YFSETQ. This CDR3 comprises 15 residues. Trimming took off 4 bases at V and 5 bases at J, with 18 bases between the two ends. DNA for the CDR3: TGCGCCAGCAGCCTCCTCCAGGAGGGCAGGGAGACCCAGTACTTC. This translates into CASSLLQEGRETQYF.

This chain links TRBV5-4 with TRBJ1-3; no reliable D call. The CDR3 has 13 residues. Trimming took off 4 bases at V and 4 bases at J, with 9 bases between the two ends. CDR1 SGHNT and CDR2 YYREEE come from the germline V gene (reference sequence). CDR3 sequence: CASSPPQGNTIYF. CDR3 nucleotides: TGTGCCAGCAGCCCCCCCCAAGGAAACACCATATATTTT.

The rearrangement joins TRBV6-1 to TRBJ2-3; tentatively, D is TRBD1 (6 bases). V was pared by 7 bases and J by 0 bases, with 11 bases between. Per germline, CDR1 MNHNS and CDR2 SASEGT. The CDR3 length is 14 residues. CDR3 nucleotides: TGTGCCAGCATTTATGGACAGAGCACAGATACGCAGTATTTT. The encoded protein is CASIYGQSTDTQYF.

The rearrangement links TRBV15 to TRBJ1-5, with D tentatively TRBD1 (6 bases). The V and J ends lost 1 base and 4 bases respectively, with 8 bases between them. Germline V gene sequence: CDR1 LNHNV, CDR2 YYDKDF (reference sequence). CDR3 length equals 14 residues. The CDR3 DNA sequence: TGTGCCACCAGCAGAGGGACAGCTAATCAGCCCCAGCATTTT. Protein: CATSRGTANQPQHF.

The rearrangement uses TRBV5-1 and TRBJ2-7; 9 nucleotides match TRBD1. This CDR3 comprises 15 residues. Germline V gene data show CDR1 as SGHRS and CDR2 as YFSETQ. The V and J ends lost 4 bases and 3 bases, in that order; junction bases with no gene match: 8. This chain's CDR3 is CASSTGQGSVYEQYF. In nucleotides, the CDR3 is TGCGCCAGCAGCACCGGACAGGGGAGCGTCTACGAGCAGTACTTC.

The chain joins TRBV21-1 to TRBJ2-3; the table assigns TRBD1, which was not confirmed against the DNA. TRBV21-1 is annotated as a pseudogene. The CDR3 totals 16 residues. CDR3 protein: CASSKAGQTSTDTQYF. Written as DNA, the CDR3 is TGTGCCAGCAGCAAAGCGGGGCAGACCAGCACAGATACGCAGTATTTT.

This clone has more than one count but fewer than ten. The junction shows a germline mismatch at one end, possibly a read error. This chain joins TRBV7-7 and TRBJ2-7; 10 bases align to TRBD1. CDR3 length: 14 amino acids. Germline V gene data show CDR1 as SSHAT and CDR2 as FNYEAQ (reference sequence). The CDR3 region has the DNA TGTGCTAGCAGCTTAGGGACAGGGGTCTACGAGCAGTACTTC. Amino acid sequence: CASSLGTGVYEQYF.

The CDR3 DNA reads as TGTGCCAGCAGGCCGGACAGGGGGCTCTATGGCTACACCTTC. This codes for CASRPDRGLYGYTF. The chain carries TRBV6-5 and TRBJ1-2; 11 nucleotides line up with TRBD1. CDR1 MNHEY and CDR2 SVGAGI come from the germline V gene. V gave up 6 bases and J gave up 4 bases; unmatched junction bases: 4. This CDR3 has 14 amino acids.

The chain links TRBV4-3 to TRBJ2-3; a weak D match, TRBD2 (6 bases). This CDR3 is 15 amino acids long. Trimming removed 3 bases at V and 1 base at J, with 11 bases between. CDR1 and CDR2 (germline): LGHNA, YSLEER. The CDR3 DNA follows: TGCGCCAGCAGCCAGCTAACGGGGGGCACAGATACGCAGTATTTT. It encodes CASSQLTGGTDTQYF.

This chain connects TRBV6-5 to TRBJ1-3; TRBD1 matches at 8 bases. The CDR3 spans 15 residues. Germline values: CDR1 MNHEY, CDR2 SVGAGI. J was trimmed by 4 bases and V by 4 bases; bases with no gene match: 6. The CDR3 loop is CASSLRQGIGNTIYF. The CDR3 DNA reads TGTGCCAGCAGTTTAAGACAGGGGATCGGAAACACCATATATTTT.

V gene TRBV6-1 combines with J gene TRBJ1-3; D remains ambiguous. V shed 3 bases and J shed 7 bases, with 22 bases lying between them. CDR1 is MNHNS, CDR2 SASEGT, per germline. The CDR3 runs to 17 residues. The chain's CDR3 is CASSEGGYLTVRNTIYF. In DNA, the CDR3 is TGTGCCAGCAGTGAGGGAGGGTATTTGACGGTTCGTAACACCATATATTTT.

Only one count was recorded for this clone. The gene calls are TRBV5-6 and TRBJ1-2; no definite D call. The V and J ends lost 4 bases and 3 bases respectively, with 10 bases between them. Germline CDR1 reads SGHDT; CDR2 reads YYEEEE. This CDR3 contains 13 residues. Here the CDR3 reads CASSLRSHYGYTF. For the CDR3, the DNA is TGTGCCAGCAGCCTAAGGAGCCACTATGGCTACACCTTC.

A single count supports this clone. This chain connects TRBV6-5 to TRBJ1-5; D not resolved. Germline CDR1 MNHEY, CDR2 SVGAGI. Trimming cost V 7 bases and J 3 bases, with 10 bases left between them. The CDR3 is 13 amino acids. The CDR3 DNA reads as TGTGCCAGCACCCCCAGGCCCAATCAGCCCCAGCATTTT. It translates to CASTPRPNQPQHF.

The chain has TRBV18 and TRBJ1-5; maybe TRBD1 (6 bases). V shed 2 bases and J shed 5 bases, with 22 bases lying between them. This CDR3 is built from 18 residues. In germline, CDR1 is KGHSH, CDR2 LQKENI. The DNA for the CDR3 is TGTGCCAGCTCACCATTCCGGGCTGAAACAGGGACGGATCAGCCCCAGCATTTT. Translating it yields CASSPFRAETGTDQPQHF.